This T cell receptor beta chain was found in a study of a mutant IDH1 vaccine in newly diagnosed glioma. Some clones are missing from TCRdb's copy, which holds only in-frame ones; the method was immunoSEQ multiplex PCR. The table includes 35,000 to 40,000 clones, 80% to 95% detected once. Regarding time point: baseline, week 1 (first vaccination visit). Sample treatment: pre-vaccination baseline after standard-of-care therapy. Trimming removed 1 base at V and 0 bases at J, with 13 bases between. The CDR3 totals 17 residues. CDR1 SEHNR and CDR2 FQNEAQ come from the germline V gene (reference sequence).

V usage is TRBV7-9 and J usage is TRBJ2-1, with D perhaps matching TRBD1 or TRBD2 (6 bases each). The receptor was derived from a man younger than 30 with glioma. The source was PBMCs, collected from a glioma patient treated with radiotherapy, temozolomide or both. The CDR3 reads CASSLDTEGGSYNEQFF. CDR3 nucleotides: TGTGCCAGCAGCTTAGATACGGAGGGGGGCTCCTACAATGAGCAGTTCTTC.